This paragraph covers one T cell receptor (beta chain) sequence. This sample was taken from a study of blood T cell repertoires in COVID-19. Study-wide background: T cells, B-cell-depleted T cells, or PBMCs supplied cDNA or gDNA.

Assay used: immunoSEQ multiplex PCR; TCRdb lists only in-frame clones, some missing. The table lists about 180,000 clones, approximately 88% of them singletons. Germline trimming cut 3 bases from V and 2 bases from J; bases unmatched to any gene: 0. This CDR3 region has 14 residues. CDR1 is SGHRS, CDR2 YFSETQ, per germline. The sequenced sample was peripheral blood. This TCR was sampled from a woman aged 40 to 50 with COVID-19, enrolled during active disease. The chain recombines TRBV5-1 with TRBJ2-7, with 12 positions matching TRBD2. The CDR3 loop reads CASSWTSGAYEQYF. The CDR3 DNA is TGCGCCAGCAGCTGGACTAGCGGGGCCTACGAGCAGTACTTC.